This is a list of T cell receptor delta chains from one sample in a study of Vδ1+ human thymocytes. TCRdb reapplied CATT to the multiplex PCR reads. The table lists 23,000 or so delta-chain clones, 25% to 30% of them singletons. Material: Vdelta1+ gamma-delta thymocytes from the thymus. Source of these receptors: a boy younger than two who had congenital heart surgery. CDR3s include the opening cysteine and the closing phenylalanine or tryptophan. A D gene is named only where the DNA matches it firmly. Clone size is stated in some rows and not others, as once, few, many or a class when expanded.

d_call j_call clone_size v_call cdr3_nt cdr3_aa
. TRDJ1 few TRDV1 TGTGCTCTTGGGGAAATATTCCCCTGGGGATTTCGTCCCTCCCCGCAGTACACCGATAAACTCATCTTT CALGEIFPWGFRPSPQYTDKLIF
. TRDJ1 medium-sized TRDV1 TGTGCTCTTGGGGAAGTCACCGATAAACTCATCTTT CALGEVTDKLIF
TRDD3 TRDJ1 . TRDV1 TGTGCTCTTGGGGAACTCGGGGGGGACTGGGGGATACGCGGATTATTAAAACTCATCTTT CALGELGGDWGIRGLLKLIF
TRDD3 TRDJ1 medium-sized TRDV1 TGTGCTCTTGGGGAACTAGCAGTTTGGGGGATACCCAGGTACACCGATAAACTCATCTTT CALGELAVWGIPRYTDKLIF
TRDD3 TRDJ1 . TRDV1 TGTGCTCTTGGGGAGGTCCCGGGGGATACGCGGCGTCGGCGCGGGCATAAACTCATCTTT CALGEVPGDTRRRRGHKLIF
. TRDJ1 . TRDV1 TGTGCTCTTGGGGAAGATTGTGACGTAGACCCCTCCTATAAACTCATCTTT CALGEDCDVDPSYKLIF
TRDD3 TRDJ1 . TRDV1 TGTGCTCTTGGGGAAAGGTCCCGACAGAGACACTGGGGGATACGCGGCACCGATAAACTCATCTTT CALGERSRQRHWGIRGTDKLIF
TRDD3 TRDJ1 . TRDV1 TGTGCTCTTGGGGAACTTCCCCATCTTCCACTACTGGGGGAGACGGGACTCATCTTT CALGELPHLPLLGETGLIF
. TRDJ1 few TRDV1 TGTGCTCTTGGGGAAAAGGGCCTACACTTAGACACCGATAAACTCATCTTT CALGEKGLHLDTDKLIF
. TRDJ1 few TRDV1 TGTGCTCTTGGGACTTATTCCGCTGCAACTGGGTCCCACACCGATAAACTCATCTTT CALGTYSAATGSHTDKLIF
TRDD3 TRDJ2 . TRDV1 TGTGCTCTTGGGGAACCGCCCCAAGGGCCCGAGGGGAGAACTGGGGGTTCGACAGCACAACTCTTCTTT CALGEPPQGPEGRTGGSTAQLFF
TRDD3 TRDJ1 . TRDV1 TGTGCTCTTGGGGAACGTACCCCCCGGATGTACTGGGGGATATTTGGTAAACTCATCTTT CALGERTPRMYWGIFGKLIF
. TRDJ1 . TRDV1 TGTGCTCTTGGGGCACTAATCTCTTCGACCGATAAACTCATCTTT CALGALISSTDKLIF
. TRDJ1 . TRDV1 TGTGCTCTTGGGGGCAATTCCTACGTGAAACTGGGGACACCCGGTACCGATAAACTCATCTTT CALGGNSYVKLGTPGTDKLIF
. TRDJ1 . TRDV1 TGTGCTCTTGGGGAACCCCGGGGGACCGATAAACTCATCTTT CALGEPRGTDKLIF
TRDD3 TRDJ1 . TRDV1 TGTGCTCTTGGGGAACTAGAACTCCATGAAGTTGGGGGATACGCCGATAAACTCATCTTT CALGELELHEVGGYADKLIF
. TRDJ1 . TRDV1 TGTGCTCTTGGGGAAGATGGAATTCTTTCACTTGACACCGATAAACTCATCTTT CALGEDGILSLDTDKLIF
TRDD3 TRDJ1 . TRDV1 TGTGCTCTTGGGGAACGGATGATCCCCCACTGGGGGATACGGGGGACCGATAAACTCATCTTT CALGERMIPHWGIRGTDKLIF
TRDD3 TRDJ1 . TRDV1 TGTGCTCTTGGGGAACTACCGTGTAGGGGGGGGATACCTTCCGATAAACTCATCTTT CALGELPCRGGIPSDKLIF
TRDD3 TRDJ1 . TRDV1 TGTGCTCTTGGGGAACGCAGGCCTTGGGTACTGGGGGATAAGGAGAGCACCGATAAACTCATCTTT CALGERRPWVLGDKESTDKLIF
TRDD3 TRDJ1 few TRDV1 TGTGCTCTTGGGGACCACTACGACGGGTGGGGATATCCTTACGACGATAAACTCATCTTT CALGDHYDGWGYPYDDKLIF
. TRDJ1 . TRDV1 TGTGCTCTTGGGGAACCTCGTTTCCTACCCGGGGATATGAAGGGCGAGTCCGATAAACTCATCTTT CALGEPRFLPGDMKGESDKLIF
TRDD3 TRDJ1 . TRDV1 TGTGCTCTTGGGGAACTTTTACACGTCGGGTTACGACTGGGGGATAAGTGGACCGATAAACTCATCTTT CALGELLHVGLRLGDKWTDKLIF
TRDD3 TRDJ1 . TRDV1 TGTGCTCTTGGGGACACTACTGGGGGATACTACACCGATAAACTCATCTTT CALGDTTGGYYTDKLIF
. TRDJ1 few TRDV1 TGTGCTCTTGGGGAAATCCTTCCGTATAGAGACACCGATAAACTCATCTTT CALGEILPYRDTDKLIF
. TRDJ1 few TRDV1 TGTGCTCTTGGGGATCGTATTAAACCCGGACTTCCCGCCCGCACCGATAAACTCATCTTT CALGDRIKPGLPARTDKLIF
. TRDJ1 few TRDV1 TGTGCTCTTGGGGAACCCCTTCCTACGTGGGTGGGGGATACCGATAAACTCATCTTT CALGEPLPTWVGDTDKLIF
TRDD3 TRDJ1 . TRDV1 TGTGCTCTTGGGGGCCCTAGATTTCCACTGGGGGATACAGCCTACACCGATAAACTCATCTTT CALGGPRFPLGDTAYTDKLIF
. TRDJ1 few TRDV1 TGTGCTCTTGGGGAACTGCCTCCTCTTCCGCCGTGGGATAAACTCATCTTT CALGELPPLPPWDKLIF
TRDD3 TRDJ1 . TRDV1 TGTGCTCTTGGGGAACAACCCGGTGGGGGATACCTGGGTCGGGAATCATCGGCCGATAAACTCATCTTT CALGEQPGGGYLGRESSADKLIF
. TRDJ1 . TRDV1 TGTGCTCTTGGGGAATTTAAGAGGCGGATTAGCACCGATAAACTCATCTTT CALGEFKRRISTDKLIF
. TRDJ1 few TRDV1 TGTGCTCTTTTGCCGCGACTTCGTCGGTACACCGATAAACTCATCTTT CALLPRLRRYTDKLIF
. TRDJ1 . TRDV1 TGTGCTCTTGGGGAAAAGAGGGGTTATGGCGATAAACTCATCTTT CALGEKRGYGDKLIF
TRDD3 TRDJ1 . TRDV1 TGTGCTCTTGGGGCTAAGGGGGATACGGCTACCGATAAACTCATCTTT CALGAKGDTATDKLIF
TRDD3 TRDJ1 few TRDV1 TGTGCTCTTGGGGAAGAGAGATCCCTAACTGGGGGCTACGTGTACACCGATAAACTCATCTTT CALGEERSLTGGYVYTDKLIF
. TRDJ1 . TRDV1 TGTGCTCTTGGGGAACTCGATTCCGTCTTCCTGGGGATGATACCTTATAAACTCATCTTT CALGELDSVFLGMIPYKLIF
. TRDJ1 . TRDV1 TGTGCTCTTGGGGAACGGTATCCCCTGGACCGAGGCACCGATAAACTCATCTTT CALGERYPLDRGTDKLIF
TRDD3 TRDJ1 . TRDV1 TGTGCTCTTGGGACACGATCATACACTATATCTGGGGGATTGATGGATTGCCCCGATAGACTCATCTTT CALGTRSYTISGGLMDCPDRLIF